This TCR beta chain stems from a study of cytomegalovirus exposure and HLA in healthy donors (dated 2017 in TCRdb). Study-wide context: An earlier analysis of roughly 570 of the donors reported approximately 280 Gb of sequence data and 90 million to 120 million unique TCR beta sequences obtained from around 170 million T cells. The genetic ancestry cluster associated with self-reported Caucasian donors included about 81% of the approximately 410 genotyped donors. Using immunosequencing, the study profiled T cell repertoires from some 670 subjects and related those repertoires to cytomegalovirus serostatus. The study was designed to test whether signatures of past pathogen exposure could be identified by cataloging public T cell receptors. Among 300 to 500 genotyped donors of the cohort, an average of approximately 220,000 unique TCR beta nucleotide sequences was sequenced per donor, of which 15% to 20% were non-productive. The number of donors typed differed by locus, with roughly 629-640 for A, B, C, DRB1 and DQB1, around 500 for DQA1, 600 to 610 for DPA1, and 450 to 480 for DPB1. In a later analysis, previously published TCR beta repertoires from several hundred donors were re-analyzed and high-resolution HLA genotyping was added so that TCR occurrence patterns could be studied. Rather than drawing on any new phenotypic data, the later analysis identified candidate immune exposures from TCR beta sequences and the way those sequences occurred across donors. Along with the roughly 700-subject first cohort, a separate validation cohort of roughly 110 different subjects was used. An early release covering more than 500 HLA-typed donors comprised about 300 gigabases of sequencing data and approximately 80 million unique TCR sequences. Every discovery cohort repertoire had been produced on one sequencing platform. An earlier analysis of 587 of the donors used high-throughput TCR beta sequencing to judge whether each TCR beta V gene segment behaved as functional or pseudogenic. Roughly five DR-DQ haplotypes were handled as single units for association and clustering because linkage in the cohort was strong. HLA typing covered class I and class II loci at four-digit resolution. Genome-wide SNP genotypes for about 65% of the 666 donors were used in a later genetic analysis, which treated that subset as a discovery cohort. Alongside the repertoire data, information on donor age, sex, ethnicity and CMV serostatus was compiled. To predict cytomegalovirus infection status, the study brought together high-throughput TCR immunosequencing, statistical association of individual TCRs with disease status, and machine learning. Study-wide findings and limitations: The 87-base-pair reads could not distinguish some IMGT-functional V segments, including TRBV6-2 and TRBV6-3, so those segments were excluded. In a later analysis, the rate of TCR association differed among HLA loci, with DRB1 alleles having the most associated TCRs and HLA-C alleles having the fewest. In an earlier analysis of roughly 560 of the donors, most TCR beta V segments were observed in productive rearrangements about 87% or about 30% of the time, broadly matching IMGT annotations. Across donors, most TCR sequences were observed very rarely, whereas some public TCRs were present in many individuals. A further reported finding was that TCR beta sequences accurately predicted the HLA-A and HLA-B alleles for most subjects in the first cohort. The authors suggested that the approach could potentially be extended to other disease states and immunological phenotypes. In a later analysis, HLA-associated TCR beta chains were found to be more clonally expanded and to have lower generation probabilities than equally common non-associated chains. In a later genetic analysis, fewer N-insertions in productive TCRs were reported among donors in an Asian-associated ancestry cluster than the roughly 700-donor mean. A few of the identified cytomegalovirus-associated TCR beta chains were confirmed in vitro to be specific for cytomegalovirus antigens. V-gene and J-gene trimming of TCR beta chains was associated with a missense DCLRE1C variant in a later genetic analysis, and the association was replicated in an independent cohort. The classifier was reported to diagnose cytomegalovirus status with high specificity and sensitivity in both the original cohort and the validation cohort. A later analysis found that most CMV-associated TCR beta chains appeared HLA-restricted, with HLA associations seemingly driven largely by CMV exposure. A cluster of highly shared sequence variants was judged likely to represent a technical artifact of the sequencing pipeline. Roughly uniform sequencing depth across donors was assumed in presence/absence analyses, although this assumption may not hold. The study listed 164 TCR beta chains as associated with cytomegalovirus. Strong co-occurrence of HLA alleles, especially DR and DQ, made assigning TCR associations to individual alleles difficult. This cohort had only TCR beta chains sequenced, and the lack of alpha or paired-chain data limited which features could be detected. About 17 rarely observed V segments, including chromosome 9 orphons, were excluded from the earlier analysis of approximately 500 of the donors because counts were too low. Immune exposure information for the cohort was limited to CMV serostatus. HLA typing was unavailable for some donors at each locus, so association tests used only the typed subset. A later analysis reported that several top co-occurrence clusters appeared linked to parvovirus B19, influenza, CMV and Epstein-Barr virus. A later analysis associated roughly 17,000 TCR beta sequences with specific HLA alleles at a false discovery rate of 0.05. Linkage disequilibrium might explain the correlated functional status among segregating V segments, but an unknown experimental factor could not be ruled out.

Receptor libraries were prepared by the immunoSEQ multiplex PCR assay. For the multiplex PCR, a mixture combining 60 forward primers for TCR Vbeta segments and 13 reverse primers for TCR Jbeta segments was used. Amplification of the CDR3 region of rearranged TCR beta genes was performed with a multiplex PCR assay on genomic DNA. The Illumina HiSeq System was used to sequence the amplified TCR beta libraries as 87-base-pair reads. Processing in the source paper ran as follows. A later analysis counted some 80 million unique TCR beta chains across the 700 or so repertoires, and roughly 11 million of these chains were shared by at least two donors. To remove PCR and sequencing errors, raw reads were error-corrected and collapsed into unique sequences using a nearest-neighbor algorithm that merged closely related sequences. Alignment of CDR3 sequences to IMGT reference sequences was used to assign V, D and J gene segments. Each retained sequence needed at least a six-nucleotide match to both a V gene segment and a J gene segment. A rearrangement counted as productive if the CDR3 had no stop codons and remained in frame with V and J, and every other rearrangement counted as non-productive. Following IMGT convention, CDR3 was defined as the stretch from the second conserved V-encoded cysteine to the conserved J-encoded phenylalanine. The earlier analysis of about 610 of the donors excluded any sequence lacking an unambiguous match to a single V gene segment. In an earlier analysis of a few hundred of the donors, V segments were called functional above 56.7% productive rearrangements and were called segregating when the between-donor standard deviation exceeded 5%. A statistical classification framework was built for diagnosing cytomegalovirus status from the catalog of TCR beta chain sequences. In a later analysis, V and J genes were assigned by comparing TCR nucleotide sequences against IMGT/GENE-DB human TR gene sequences. Using the TCRdist pipeline, a later analysis assigned CDR3 sequences along with most-parsimonious VDJ recombination scenarios. A later analysis defined each TCR beta chain by its CDR3 amino acid sequence plus V-gene family, and excluded reads lacking a unique V-gene family. As a way to deal with suspected cross-contamination and a sequencing artifact, a later analysis dropped nearly 600 nucleotide sequences that were highly shared and had low generation probability. In a later analysis, a clonal expansion index was calculated for each public chain from normalized within-repertoire ranks of inferred template counts. A later analysis computed generation probabilities with a VDJ recombination model fitted to out-of-frame rearrangements, and checked the results against IGoR. In a later analysis, hypergeometric tests were used to score TCR-TCR, TCR-HLA and TCR-CMV co-occurrence, with a repertoire-size bias correction applied to TCR pairs. False discovery rates were estimated in a later analysis by permuting HLA or CMV assignments 20 times. In a later analysis, co-occurring TCRs were grouped using DBSCAN, and TCRdist sequence similarity was added for clustering within HLA-allele-positive subsets. Repertoires with fewer than 30,000 or more than 120,000 public chains, plus five repertoires with anomalous nucleotide sharing, were excluded from co-occurrence clustering. TCRdb retrieved this table from immuneACCESS and kept in-frame rearrangements only. Not all clones are present; in checked studies, unresolved V genes account for under half, and no reason is known for the remainder. The V and J calls and clone size were taken over from that table, and D and trimming were inferred from the DNA. Across this sample there are about 160,000 clones, with less than 85% seen only once. Of the sample, 1% falls within the top ten clones.

This clone was picked up one time. Its antigen remains unidentified. Per-base quality was not reported, and no clone a single base away is much larger than it. The germline V gene gives CDR1 as SGHDN and CDR2 as FVKESK. The CDR3 goes from the cysteine to the phenylalanine over 16 residues. Only CDR3 DNA remains: 48 bases, in frame from the first base. The V end loses 8 bases and the J end loses 3 bases, and a stretch of 17 bases separates them. The cohort was made up of 500 to 800 healthy bone marrow donors. At the time of sampling, all cohort members were nominally healthy, though unrecorded immune exposures were likely present. The donor tested CMV seronegative, placing the donor among the 350 to 400 seronegative members of the cohort. A peripheral blood sample was collected from each donor, and TCR beta sequencing was performed on peripheral blood mononuclear cells. Genomic DNA was extracted from the blood cell samples with the Qiagen DNeasy Blood Extraction Kit.

The specimen sequenced was PBMCs. The TCR comes from a boy younger than 10 in good health and CMV-seronegative. The sequence is built from TRBV14 and TRBJ2-6; the D gene is possibly TRBD1, with 7 bases matching. DNA sequence: TGTGCCAGCCGCCCAGGGGGGTCTATTGGGGCCAACGTCCTGACTTTC. This is translated as CASRPGGSIGANVLTF.